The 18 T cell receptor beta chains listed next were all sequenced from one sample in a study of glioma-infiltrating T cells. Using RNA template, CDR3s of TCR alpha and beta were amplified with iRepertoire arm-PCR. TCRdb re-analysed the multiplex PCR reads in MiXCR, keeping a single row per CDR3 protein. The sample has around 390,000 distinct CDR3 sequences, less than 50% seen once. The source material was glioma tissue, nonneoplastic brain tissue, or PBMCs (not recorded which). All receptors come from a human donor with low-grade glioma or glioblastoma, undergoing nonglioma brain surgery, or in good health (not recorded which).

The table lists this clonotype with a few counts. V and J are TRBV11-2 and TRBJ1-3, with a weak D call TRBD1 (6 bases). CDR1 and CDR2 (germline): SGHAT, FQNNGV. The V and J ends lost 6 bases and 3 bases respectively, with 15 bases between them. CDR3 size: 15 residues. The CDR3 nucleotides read TGTGCCAGCAGGCGCTCAGGGGCAGGTGGAAACACCATATATTTT. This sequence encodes CASRRSGAGGNTIYF.

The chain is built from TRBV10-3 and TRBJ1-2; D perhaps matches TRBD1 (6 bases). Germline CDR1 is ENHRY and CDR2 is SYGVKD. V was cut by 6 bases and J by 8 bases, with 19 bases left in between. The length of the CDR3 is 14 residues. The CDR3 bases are TGTGCCATCAGCACCCTACAGGGCCCCGAAGGCTACACCTTC. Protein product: CAISTLQGPEGYTF.

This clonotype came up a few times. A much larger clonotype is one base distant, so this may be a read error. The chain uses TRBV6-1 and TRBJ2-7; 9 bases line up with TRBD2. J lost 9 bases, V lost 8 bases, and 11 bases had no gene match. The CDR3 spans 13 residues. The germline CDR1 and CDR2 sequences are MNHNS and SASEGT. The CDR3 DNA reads TGTGCCAGCTATCCCGCGGGAGGGGCCGGGCAGTACTTC. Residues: CASYPAGGAGQYF.

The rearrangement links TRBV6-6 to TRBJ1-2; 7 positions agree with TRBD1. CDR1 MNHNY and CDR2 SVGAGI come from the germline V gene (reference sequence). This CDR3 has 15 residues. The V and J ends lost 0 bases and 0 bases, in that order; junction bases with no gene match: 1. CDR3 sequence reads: CASSYSTGPNYGYTF. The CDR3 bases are TGTGCCAGCAGTTACTCGACAGGGCCTAACTATGGCTACACCTTC.

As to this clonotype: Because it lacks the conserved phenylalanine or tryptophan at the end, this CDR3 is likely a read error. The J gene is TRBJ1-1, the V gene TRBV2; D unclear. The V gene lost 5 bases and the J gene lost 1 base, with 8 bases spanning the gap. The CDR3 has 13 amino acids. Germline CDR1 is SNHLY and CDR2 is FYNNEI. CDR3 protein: CASSSQKNTEAFL. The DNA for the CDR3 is TGTGCCAGCAGTTCACAGAAGAACACTGAAGCTTTCCTT.

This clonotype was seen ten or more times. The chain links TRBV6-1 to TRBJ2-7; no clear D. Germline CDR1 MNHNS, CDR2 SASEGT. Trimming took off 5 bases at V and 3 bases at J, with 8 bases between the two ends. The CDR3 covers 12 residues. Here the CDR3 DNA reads TGTGCCAGCAGTTCTTCAGTCTACGAGCAGTACTTC. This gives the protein CASSSSVYEQYF.

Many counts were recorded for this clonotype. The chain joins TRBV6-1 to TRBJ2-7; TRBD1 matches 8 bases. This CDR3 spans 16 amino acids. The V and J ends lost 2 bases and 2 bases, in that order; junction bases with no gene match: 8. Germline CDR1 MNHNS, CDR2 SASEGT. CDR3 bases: TGTGCCAGCAGTGAAATTGAAGGGACAGGAGCCTACGAGCAGTACTTC. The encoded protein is CASSEIEGTGAYEQYF.

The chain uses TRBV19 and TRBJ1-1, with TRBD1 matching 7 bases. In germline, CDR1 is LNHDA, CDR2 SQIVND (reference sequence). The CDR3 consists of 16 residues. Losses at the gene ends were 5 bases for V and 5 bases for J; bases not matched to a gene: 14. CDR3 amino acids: CASSPPRTGFRTEAFF. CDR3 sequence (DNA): TGTGCCAGTAGTCCCCCTCGGACAGGTTTTAGAACTGAAGCTTTCTTT.

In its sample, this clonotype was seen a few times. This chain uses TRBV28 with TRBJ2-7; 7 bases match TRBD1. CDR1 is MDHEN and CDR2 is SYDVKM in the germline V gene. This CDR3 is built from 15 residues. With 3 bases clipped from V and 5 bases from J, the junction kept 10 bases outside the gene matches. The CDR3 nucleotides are TGTGCCAGCAGTTTGCAAGCAAGGGGGCCCGACGAGCAGTACTTC. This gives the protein CASSLQARGPDEQYF.

CDR3 nucleotides: TGTGCCAGTAGTATGGGGGACCGGCAAGAGACCCAGTACTTC. Translating it yields CASSMGDRQETQYF. The chain uses TRBV19 and TRBJ2-5, with D possibly called TRBD1 or TRBD2 (5 bases each). V lost 3 bases and J 2 bases, leaving 10 bases between the germline ends. The CDR3 sequence is 14 residues long. Germline loops: CDR1 LNHDA, CDR2 SQIVND (reference sequence). The full variable domain, completed using reference TRBV19 and TRBJ2-5, is DGGITQSPKYLFRKEGQNVTLSCEQNLNHDAMYWYRQDPGQGLRLIYYSQIVNDFQKGDIAEGYSVSREKKESFPLTVTSAQKNPTAFYLCASSMGDRQETQYFGPGTRLLVL.

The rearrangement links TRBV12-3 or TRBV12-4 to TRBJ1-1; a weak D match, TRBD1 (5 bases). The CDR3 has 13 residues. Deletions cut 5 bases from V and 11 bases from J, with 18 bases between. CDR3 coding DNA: TGTGCCAGCAGTGAAGCGAGGCAGGGAAGGGCTTTCTTT. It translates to CASSEARQGRAFF.

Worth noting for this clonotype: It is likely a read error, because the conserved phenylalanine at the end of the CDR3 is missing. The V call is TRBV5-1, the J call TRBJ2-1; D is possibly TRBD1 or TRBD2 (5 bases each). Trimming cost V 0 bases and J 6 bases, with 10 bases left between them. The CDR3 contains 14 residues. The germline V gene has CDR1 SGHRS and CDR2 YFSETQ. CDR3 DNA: TGCGCCAGCAGCTTGGATGGGGGAGCCAATGAGCAGTTCCTC. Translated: CASSLDGGANEQFL.

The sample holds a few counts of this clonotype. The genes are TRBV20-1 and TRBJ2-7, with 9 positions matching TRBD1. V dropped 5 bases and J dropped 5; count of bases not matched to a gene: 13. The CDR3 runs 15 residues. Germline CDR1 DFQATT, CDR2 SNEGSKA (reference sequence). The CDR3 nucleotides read TGCAGTGCTGCGCGCCCCGGGACAGGGATCAACGAGCAGTACTTC. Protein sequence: CSAARPGTGINEQYF.

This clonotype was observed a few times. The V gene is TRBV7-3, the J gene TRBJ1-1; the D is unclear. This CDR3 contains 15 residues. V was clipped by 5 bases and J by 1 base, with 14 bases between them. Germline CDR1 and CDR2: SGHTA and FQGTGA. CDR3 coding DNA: TGTGCCAGCAGCCCTTCGCCTACCAAGAACACTGAAGCTTTCTTT. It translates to CASSPSPTKNTEAFF.

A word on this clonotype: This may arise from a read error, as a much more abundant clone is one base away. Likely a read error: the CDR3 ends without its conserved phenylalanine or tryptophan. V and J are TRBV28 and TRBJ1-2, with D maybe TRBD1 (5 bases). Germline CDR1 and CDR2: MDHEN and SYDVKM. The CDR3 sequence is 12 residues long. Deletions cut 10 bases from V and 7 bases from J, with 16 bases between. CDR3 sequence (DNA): TGTGCCATGTTTGACAGCGACTTTGGCTACACCTTG. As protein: CAMFDSDFGYTL.

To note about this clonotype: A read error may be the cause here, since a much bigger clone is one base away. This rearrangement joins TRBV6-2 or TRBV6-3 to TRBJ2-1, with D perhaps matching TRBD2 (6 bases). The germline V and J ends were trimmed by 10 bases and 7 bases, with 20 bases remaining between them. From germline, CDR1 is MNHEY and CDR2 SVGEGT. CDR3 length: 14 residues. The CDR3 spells CATERDFAWNEQFF. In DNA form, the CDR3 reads TGTGCCACCGAACGGGACTTCGCCTGGAATGAGCAGTTCTTC.

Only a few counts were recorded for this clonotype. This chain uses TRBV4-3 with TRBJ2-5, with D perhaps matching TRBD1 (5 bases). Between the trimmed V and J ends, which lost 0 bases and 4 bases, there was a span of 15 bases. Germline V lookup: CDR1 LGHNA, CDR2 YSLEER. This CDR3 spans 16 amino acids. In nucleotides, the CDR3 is TGCGCCAGCAGCCAAGAAAATACAGGCGGCGGAGAGACCCAGTACTTC. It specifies CASSQENTGGGETQYF.

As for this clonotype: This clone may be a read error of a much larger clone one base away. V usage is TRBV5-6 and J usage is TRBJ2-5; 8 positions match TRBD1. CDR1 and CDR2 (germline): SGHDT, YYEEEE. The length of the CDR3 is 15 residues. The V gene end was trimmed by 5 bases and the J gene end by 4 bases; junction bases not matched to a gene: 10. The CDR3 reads CASSYRRGRGETQYF. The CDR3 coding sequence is TGTGCCAGCAGTTACCGCAGGGGGCGCGGAGAGACCCAGTACTTC.